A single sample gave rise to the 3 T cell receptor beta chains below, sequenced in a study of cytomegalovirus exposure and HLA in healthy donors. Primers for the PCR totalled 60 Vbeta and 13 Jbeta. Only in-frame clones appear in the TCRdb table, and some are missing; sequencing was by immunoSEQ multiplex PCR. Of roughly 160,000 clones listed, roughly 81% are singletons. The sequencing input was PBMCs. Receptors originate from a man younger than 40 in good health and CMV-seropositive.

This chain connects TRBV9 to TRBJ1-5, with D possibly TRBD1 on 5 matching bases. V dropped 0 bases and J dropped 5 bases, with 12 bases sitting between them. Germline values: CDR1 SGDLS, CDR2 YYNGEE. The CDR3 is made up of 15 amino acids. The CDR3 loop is CASSVGGRMDQPQHF. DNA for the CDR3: TGTGCCAGCAGCGTAGGGGGCAGGATGGATCAGCCCCAGCATTTT. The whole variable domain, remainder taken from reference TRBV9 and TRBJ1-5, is DSGVTQTPKHLITATGQRVTLRCSPRSGDLSVYWYQQSLDQGLQFLIQYYNGEERAKGNILERFSAQQFPDLHSELNLSSLELGDSALYFCASSVGGRMDQPQHFGDGTRLSIL.

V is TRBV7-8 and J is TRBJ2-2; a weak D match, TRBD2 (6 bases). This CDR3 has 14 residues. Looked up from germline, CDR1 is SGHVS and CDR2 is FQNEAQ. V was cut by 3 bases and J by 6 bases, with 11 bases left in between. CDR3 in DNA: TGTGCCAGCAGCTTTCGGGGAGGCGCCGGGGAGCTGTTTTTT. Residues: CASSFRGGAGELFF.

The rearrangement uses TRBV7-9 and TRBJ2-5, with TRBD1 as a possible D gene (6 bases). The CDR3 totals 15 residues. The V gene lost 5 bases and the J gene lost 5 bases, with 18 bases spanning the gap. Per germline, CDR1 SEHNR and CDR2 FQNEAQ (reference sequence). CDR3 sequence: CASSPTGTQGETQYF. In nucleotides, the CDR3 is TGTGCCAGCAGCCCGACGGGCACCCAGGGGGAGACCCAGTACTTC.